These T cell receptor beta chains were read from a single sample in a study of cytomegalovirus exposure and HLA in healthy donors. The protocol was immunoSEQ multiplex PCR, while the TCRdb copy is restricted to in-frame clones and leaves out a portion. The repertoire includes 99,000 or so clones, about 74% of them detected once, and 16% sits in the top ten. Sequences were obtained from PBMCs. Receptors originate from a man aged 60 to 75 in good health and CMV-seropositive. Each CDR3 is given with its conserved first and last residue. The order of the fields is J gene, V gene, clone size, D gene, CDR3 protein, CDR3 DNA. The D gene is left open where the match is weak. The size field is filled for only some rows; it gives once, few, many or a size class.

>TRBJ1-2|TRBV5-4|NA|TRBD1
CASSLEAGQGSYGYTF
TGTGCCAGCAGCTTGGAAGCAGGACAGGGTAGTTATGGCTACACCTTC
>TRBJ2-3|TRBV7-9|NA|NA
CSSSLTTDTQYF
TGTTCCAGCAGCTTAACTACAGATACGCAGTATTTT
>TRBJ2-2|TRBV6-6|few|NA
CASLSRGPGELFF
TGTGCCAGCCTGAGTAGGGGCCCCGGGGAGCTGTTTTTT
>TRBJ1-2|TRBV29-1|NA|TRBD1
CSAPKDRIYGYTF
TGCAGCGCCCCTAAGGACAGGATCTATGGCTACACCTTC
>TRBJ1-4|TRBV10-2|NA|TRBD1
CASRTQTGNEKLFF
TGCGCCAGCAGGACCCAGACAGGGAATGAAAAACTGTTTTTT
>TRBJ2-6|TRBV6-5|NA|NA
CASSLLASGANVLTF
TGTGCCAGCAGCCTCTTGGCCTCTGGGGCCAACGTCCTGACTTTC
>TRBJ2-1|TRBV9|NA|TRBD2
CASSPRTREGYNEQFF
TGTGCCAGCAGCCCCCGTACGCGGGAGGGTTACAATGAGCAGTTCTTC
>TRBJ2-3|TRBV10-2|NA|TRBD2
CASSSTSGGVDTQYF
TGCGCCAGCAGCTCGACTAGCGGGGGTGTAGATACGCAGTATTTT
>TRBJ2-5|TRBV2|NA|NA
CASSPGRETQYF
TGTGCCAGCAGTCCGGGTAGGGAGACCCAGTACTTC
>TRBJ1-6|TRBV6-4|NA|NA
CASSGGTMGSPLHF
TGTGCCAGCAGTGGGGGGACTATGGGTTCACCCCTCCACTTT
>TRBJ2-3|TRBV6-4|NA|NA
CASSDSMRATDTQYF
TGTGCCAGCAGTGACTCGATGAGGGCAACAGATACGCAGTATTTT